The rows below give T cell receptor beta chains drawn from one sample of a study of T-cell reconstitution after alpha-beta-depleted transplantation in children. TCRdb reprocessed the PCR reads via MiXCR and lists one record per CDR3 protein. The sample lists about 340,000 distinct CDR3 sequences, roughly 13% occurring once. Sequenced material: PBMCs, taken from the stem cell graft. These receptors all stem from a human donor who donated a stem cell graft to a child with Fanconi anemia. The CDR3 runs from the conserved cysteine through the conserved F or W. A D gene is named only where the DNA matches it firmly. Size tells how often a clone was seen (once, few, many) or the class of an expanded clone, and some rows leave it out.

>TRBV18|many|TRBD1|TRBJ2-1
TGTGCCAGCTCACCGACAGGGGACTCCTACAATGAGCAGTTCTTC
CASSPTGDSYNEQFF
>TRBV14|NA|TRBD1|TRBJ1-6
TGTGCCAGCAGCCCCACACGGACAGGGACAAGGAATTCACCCCTCCACTTT
CASSPTRTGTRNSPLHF
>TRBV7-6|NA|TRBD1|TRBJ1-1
TGTGCCAGCAGCTTATTGGACAGGGAGACTGAAGCTTTCTTT
CASSLLDRETEAFF
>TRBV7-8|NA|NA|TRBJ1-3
TGTGCCAGCAGCTCCTCAACGGTCGGGGGAAACACCATATATTTT
CASSSSTVGGNTIYF
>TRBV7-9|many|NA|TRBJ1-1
TGTGCCAGCAGCCTCCAGATGGACACTGAAGCTTTCTTT
CASSLQMDTEAFF
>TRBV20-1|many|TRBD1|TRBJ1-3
TGCAGTGCCTTCAGGGGACAGGCAGGAAACACCATATATTTT
CSAFRGQAGNTIYF
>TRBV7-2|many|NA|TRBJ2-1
TGTGCCAGCAGCCCCGTTGCGGGGTTCACCTACAATGAGCAGTTCTTC
CASSPVAGFTYNEQFF
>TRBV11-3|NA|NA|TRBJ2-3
TGTGCCAGCAGCTTAGGGGTAGGGCAAGACACAGATACGCAGTATTTT
CASSLGVGQDTDTQYF
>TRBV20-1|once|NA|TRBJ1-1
TGCAGTGCTCTTATGACAGGCATGAACACTGAAGCTTTCTTT
CSALMTGMNTEAFF
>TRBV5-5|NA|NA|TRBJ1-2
TGTGCCAGCAGCACCTCGGGGACAAATTATGGCTACACCTTC
CASSTSGTNYGYTF
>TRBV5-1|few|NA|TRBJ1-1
TGCGCCAGCAGCCCTTCTCAGGGAATGAACACTGAAGCTTTCTTT
CASSPSQGMNTEAFF
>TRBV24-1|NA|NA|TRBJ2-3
TGTGCCACCAGTGATTCAGTGGACTCCCTTATCGCGGATACGCAGTATTTT
CATSDSVDSLIADTQYF
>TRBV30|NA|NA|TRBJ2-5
TGTGCCACCGCAGGGGACGACCAAGAGACCCAGTACTTC
CATAGDDQETQYF
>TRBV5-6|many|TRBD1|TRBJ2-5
TGTGCCAGCAGTCCCGGGACAGGGGGAACGCAAGAGACCCAGTACTTC
CASSPGTGGTQETQYF